The rows below give T cell receptor beta chains drawn from one sample of a study of cytotoxic CD8 clonotypes in ibrutinib-treated CLL. The protocol was immunoSEQ multiplex PCR, while the TCRdb copy is restricted to in-frame clones and leaves out a portion. The table records under 200,000 clones, 81% of them present only once. The input for sequencing was PBMCs, taken after 12 months of ibrutinib treatment. Receptors originate from a human donor with chronic lymphocytic leukemia. Both conserved end residues are part of each CDR3. The D gene is left open where the match is weak. Clone sizes are given selectively: once, few, many, or a class where the clone is expanded.

>TRBV28|.|TRBJ2-7|TRBD1
CASSYSRGQGNYEQYF
TGTGCCAGCAGTTACTCCCGGGGACAGGGTAACTACGAGCAGTACTTC
>TRBV11-3|.|TRBJ2-3|.
CASSLGNGPKADTQYF
TGTGCCAGCAGCTTAGGAAATGGACCCAAAGCAGATACGCAGTATTTT
>TRBV5-8|.|TRBJ2-3|TRBD2
CASSLSGGTPTDTQYF
TGTGCCAGCAGCTTGTCGGGGGGGACTCCCACAGATACGCAGTATTTT
>TRBV7-6|.|TRBJ2-3|.
CASSWEGGTDTQYF
TGTGCCAGCAGCTGGGAGGGGGGGACAGATACGCAGTATTTT
>TRBV6-4|.|TRBJ2-3|TRBD2
CASSKLAGGTDTQYF
TGTGCCAGCAGCAAACTAGCGGGAGGAACAGATACGCAGTATTTT
>TRBV7-9|.|TRBJ1-2|TRBD1
CASSSGTGYTYGYTF
TGTGCCAGCAGTTCCGGGACAGGATATACCTATGGCTACACCTTC
>TRBV9|.|TRBJ1-4|.
CASSYRAGATNEKLFF
TGTGCCAGCAGCTATCGGGCGGGTGCGACTAATGAAAAACTGTTTTTT
>TRBV6-6|once|TRBJ2-1|TRBD1
CASSFDRGVAYNEQFF
TGTGCCAGCAGTTTCGACAGGGGGGTTGCCTACAATGAGCAGTTCTTC
>TRBV4-3|.|TRBJ2-6|.
CASSQDSPGLVGGANVLTF
TGCGCCAGCAGCCAAGATTCCCCGGGGCTTGTAGGGGGGGCCAACGTCCTGACTTTC
>TRBV19|few|TRBJ2-1|.
CASSSLSNEQFF
TGTGCCAGTAGTAGTCTCAGCAATGAGCAGTTCTTC